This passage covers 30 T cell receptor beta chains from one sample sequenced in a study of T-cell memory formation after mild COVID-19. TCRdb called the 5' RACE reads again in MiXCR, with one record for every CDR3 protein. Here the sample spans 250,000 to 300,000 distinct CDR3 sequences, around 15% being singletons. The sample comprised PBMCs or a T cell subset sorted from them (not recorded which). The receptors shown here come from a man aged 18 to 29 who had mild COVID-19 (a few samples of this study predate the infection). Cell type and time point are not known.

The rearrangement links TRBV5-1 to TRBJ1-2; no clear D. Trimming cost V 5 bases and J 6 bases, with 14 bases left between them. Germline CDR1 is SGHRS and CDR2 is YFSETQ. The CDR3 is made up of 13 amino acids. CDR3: CASSTEGWNGYTF. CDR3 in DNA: TGCGCCAGCAGTACTGAGGGATGGAATGGCTACACCTTC. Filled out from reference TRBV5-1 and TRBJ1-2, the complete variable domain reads KAGVTQTPRYLIKTRGQQVTLSCSPISGHRSVSWYQQTPGQGLQFLFEYFSETQRNKGNFPGRFSGRQFSNSRSEMNVSTLELGDSALYLCASSTEGWNGYTFGSGTRLTVV.

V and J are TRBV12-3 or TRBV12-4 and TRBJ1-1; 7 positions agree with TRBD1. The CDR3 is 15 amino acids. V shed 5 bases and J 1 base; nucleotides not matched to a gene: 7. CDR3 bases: TGTGCCAGCAGTCAGATAGGGACAGCGAACACTGAAGCTTTCTTT. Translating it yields CASSQIGTANTEAFF.

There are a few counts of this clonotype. For the CDR3, the DNA is TGTGCCATCAGTGATCCCAGCCTCCGCACTGAAGCTTTCTTT. Protein product: CAISDPSLRTEAFF. The genes are TRBV10-3 and TRBJ1-1, with D unclear. The CDR3 spans 14 residues. V was cut by 3 bases and J by 4 bases, with 12 bases left in between. Germline loops: CDR1 ENHRY, CDR2 SYGVKD.

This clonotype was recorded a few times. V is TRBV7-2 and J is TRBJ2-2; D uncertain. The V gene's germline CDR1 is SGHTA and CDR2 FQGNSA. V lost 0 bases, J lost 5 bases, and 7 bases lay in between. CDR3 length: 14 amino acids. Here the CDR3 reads CASSLAVRTGELFF. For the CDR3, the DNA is TGTGCCAGCAGCTTAGCCGTCCGTACCGGGGAGCTGTTTTTT. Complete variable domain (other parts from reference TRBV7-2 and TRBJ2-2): GAGVSQSPSNKVTEKGKDVELRCDPISGHTALYWYRQSLGQGLEFLIYFQGNSAPDKSGLPSDRFSAERTGGSVSTLTIQRTQQEDSAVYLCASSLAVRTGELFFGEGSRLTVL.

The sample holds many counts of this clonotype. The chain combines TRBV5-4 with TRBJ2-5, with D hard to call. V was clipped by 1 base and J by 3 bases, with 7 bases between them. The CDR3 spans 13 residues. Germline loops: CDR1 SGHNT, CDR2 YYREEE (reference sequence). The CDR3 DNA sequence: TGTGCCAGCAGCTTGCCGTACGAAGAGACCCAGTACTTC. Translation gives CASSLPYEETQYF.

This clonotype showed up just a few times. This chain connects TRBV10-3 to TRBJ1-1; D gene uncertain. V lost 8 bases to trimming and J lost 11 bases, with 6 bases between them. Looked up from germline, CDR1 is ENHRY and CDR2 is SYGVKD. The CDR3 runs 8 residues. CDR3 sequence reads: CAIVEAFF. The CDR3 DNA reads TGTGCCATCGTGGAGGCTTTCTTT.

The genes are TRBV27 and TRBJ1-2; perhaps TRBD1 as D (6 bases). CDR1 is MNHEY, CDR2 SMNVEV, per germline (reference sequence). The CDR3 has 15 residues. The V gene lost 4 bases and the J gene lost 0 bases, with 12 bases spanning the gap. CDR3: CASSSQGRANYGYTF. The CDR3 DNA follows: TGTGCCAGCAGTTCCCAGGGGCGAGCTAACTATGGCTACACCTTC.

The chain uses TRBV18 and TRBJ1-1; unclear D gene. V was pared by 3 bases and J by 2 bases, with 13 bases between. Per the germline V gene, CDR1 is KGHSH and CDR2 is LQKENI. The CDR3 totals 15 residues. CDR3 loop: CASSPHPPDNTEAFF. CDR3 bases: TGTGCCAGCTCACCTCACCCCCCAGACAACACTGAAGCTTTCTTT.

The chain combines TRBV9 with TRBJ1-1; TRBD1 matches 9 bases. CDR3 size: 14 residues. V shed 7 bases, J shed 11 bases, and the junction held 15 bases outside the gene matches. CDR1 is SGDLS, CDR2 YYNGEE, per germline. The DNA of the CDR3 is TGTGCCAGCGCCCAGACTCCGGGACAGGGACCTGCTTTCTTT. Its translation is CASAQTPGQGPAFF.

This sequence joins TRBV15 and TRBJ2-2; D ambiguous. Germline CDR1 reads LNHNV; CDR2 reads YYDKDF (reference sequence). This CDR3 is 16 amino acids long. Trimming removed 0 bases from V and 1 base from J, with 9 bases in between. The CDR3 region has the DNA TGTGCCACCAGCAGAGATCGGCAGGAGAACACCGGGGAGCTGTTTTTT. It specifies CATSRDRQENTGELFF.

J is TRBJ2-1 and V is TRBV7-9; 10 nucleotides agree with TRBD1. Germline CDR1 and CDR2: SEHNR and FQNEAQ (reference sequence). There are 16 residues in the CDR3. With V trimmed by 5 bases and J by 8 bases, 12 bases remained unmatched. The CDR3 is CASSHIPGQGPDEQFF. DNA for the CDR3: TGTGCCAGCAGCCACATTCCGGGACAGGGGCCTGATGAGCAGTTCTTC. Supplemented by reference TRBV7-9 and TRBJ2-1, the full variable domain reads DTGVSQNPRHKITKRGQNVTFRCDPISEHNRLYWYRQTLGQGPEFLTYFQNEAQLEKSRLLSDRFSAERPKGSFSTLEIQRTEQGDSAMYLCASSHIPGQGPDEQFFGPGTRLTVL.

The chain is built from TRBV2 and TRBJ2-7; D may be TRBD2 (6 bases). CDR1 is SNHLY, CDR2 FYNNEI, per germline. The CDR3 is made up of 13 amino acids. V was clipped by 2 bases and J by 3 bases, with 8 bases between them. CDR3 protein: CASSEMGGYEQYV. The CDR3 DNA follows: TGTGCCAGCAGTGAAATGGGGGGCTACGAGCAGTACGTC.

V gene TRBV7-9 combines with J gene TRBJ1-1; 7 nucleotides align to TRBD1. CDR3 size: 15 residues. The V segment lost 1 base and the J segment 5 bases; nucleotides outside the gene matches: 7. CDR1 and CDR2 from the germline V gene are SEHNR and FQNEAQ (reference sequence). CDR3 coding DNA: TGTGCCAGCAGCTTAGTAGGGGGCTTAGGAACTGAAGCTTTCTTT. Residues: CASSLVGGLGTEAFF.

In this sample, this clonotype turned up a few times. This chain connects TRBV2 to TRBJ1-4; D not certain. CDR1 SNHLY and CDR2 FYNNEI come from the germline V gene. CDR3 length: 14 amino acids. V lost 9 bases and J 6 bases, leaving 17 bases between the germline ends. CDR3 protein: CARMTRPVDEKLFF. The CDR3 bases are TGTGCCAGGATGACCCGCCCGGTAGATGAAAAACTGTTTTTT.

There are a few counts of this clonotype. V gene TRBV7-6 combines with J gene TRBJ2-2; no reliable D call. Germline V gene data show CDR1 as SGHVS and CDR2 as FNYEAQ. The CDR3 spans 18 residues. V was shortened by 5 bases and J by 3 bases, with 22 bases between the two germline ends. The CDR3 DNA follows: TGTGCCAGCAGCCCATTTGTAGGGTCGCTCGAGGACACCGGGGAGCTGTTTTTT. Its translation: CASSPFVGSLEDTGELFF.

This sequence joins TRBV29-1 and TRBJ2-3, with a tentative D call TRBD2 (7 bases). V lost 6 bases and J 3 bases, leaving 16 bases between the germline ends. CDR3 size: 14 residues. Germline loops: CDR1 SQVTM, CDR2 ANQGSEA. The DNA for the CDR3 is TGCAGCGTCCCCCACGGGGGGCTAACAGATACGCAGTATTTT. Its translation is CSVPHGGLTDTQYF.

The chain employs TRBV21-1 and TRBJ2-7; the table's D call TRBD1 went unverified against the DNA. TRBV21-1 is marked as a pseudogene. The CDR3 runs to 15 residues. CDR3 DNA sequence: TGTGCCAGCAGCAAAGTGGAACAGCCCCACTACGAGCAGTACGTC. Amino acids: CASSKVEQPHYEQYV.

CDR3 DNA sequence: TGTGCCAGCAGACCTAGCGGACAAGAGACCCAGTACTTC. Translating it yields CASRPSGQETQYF. The J gene is TRBJ2-5, the V gene TRBV6-2 or TRBV6-3; 7 nucleotides match TRBD2. The V gene's germline CDR1 is MNHEY and CDR2 SVGEGT. V gave up 6 bases and J gave up 2 bases; unmatched junction bases: 3. The CDR3 sequence is 13 residues long.

For the CDR3, the DNA is TGTGCCAGCAGCACGAGGACAGGGAGGGATACGCAGTATTTT. Its protein is CASSTRTGRDTQYF. The genes are TRBV7-8 and TRBJ2-3, with 8 nucleotides matching TRBD1. The CDR3 is 14 residues long. Germline V gene sequence: CDR1 SGHVS, CDR2 FQNEAQ. Trimming at V came to 5 bases and at J to 6 bases, leaving 7 bases not matched to a gene.

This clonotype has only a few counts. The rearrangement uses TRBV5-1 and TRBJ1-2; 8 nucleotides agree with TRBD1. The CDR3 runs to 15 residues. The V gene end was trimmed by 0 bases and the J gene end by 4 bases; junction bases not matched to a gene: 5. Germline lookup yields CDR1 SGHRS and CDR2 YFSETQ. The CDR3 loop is CASSLGTGSSYGYTF. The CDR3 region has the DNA TGCGCCAGCAGCTTGGGGACAGGGTCAAGCTATGGCTACACCTTC.

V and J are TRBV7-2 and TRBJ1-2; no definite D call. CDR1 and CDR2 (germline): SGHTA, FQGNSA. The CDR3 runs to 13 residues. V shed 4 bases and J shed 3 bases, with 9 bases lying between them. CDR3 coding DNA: TGTGCCAGCAGCTCGTCTGAACACTATGGCTACACCTTC. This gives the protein CASSSSEHYGYTF. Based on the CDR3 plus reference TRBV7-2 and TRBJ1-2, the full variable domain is GAGVSQSPSNKVTEKGKDVELRCDPISGHTALYWYRQSLGQGLEFLIYFQGNSAPDKSGLPSDRFSAERTGGSVSTLTIQRTQQEDSAVYLCASSSSEHYGYTFGSGTRLTVV.

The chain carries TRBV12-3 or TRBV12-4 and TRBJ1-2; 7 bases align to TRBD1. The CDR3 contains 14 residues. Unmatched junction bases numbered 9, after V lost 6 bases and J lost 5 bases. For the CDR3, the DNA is TGTGCCAGCAGCCGAGGGGGCAATATGTATGGCTACACCTTC. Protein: CASSRGGNMYGYTF.

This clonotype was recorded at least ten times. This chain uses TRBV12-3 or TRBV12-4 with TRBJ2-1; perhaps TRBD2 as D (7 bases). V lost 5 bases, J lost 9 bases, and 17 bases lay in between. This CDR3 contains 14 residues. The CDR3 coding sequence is TGTGCCAGCAGTCCGCAGGCGGGGGCTGGTGAGCAGTTCTTC. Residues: CASSPQAGAGEQFF.

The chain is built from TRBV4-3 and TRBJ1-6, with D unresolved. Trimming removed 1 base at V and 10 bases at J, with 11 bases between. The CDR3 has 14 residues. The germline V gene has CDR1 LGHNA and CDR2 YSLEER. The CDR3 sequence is CASSQGSTPSPLHF. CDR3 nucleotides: TGCGCCAGCAGCCAAGGATCCACCCCCTCACCCCTCCACTTT.

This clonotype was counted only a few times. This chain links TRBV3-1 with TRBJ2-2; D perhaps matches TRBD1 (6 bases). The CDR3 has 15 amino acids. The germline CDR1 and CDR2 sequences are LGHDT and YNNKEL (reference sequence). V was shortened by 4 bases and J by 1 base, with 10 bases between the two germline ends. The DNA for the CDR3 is TGTGCCAGCAGCCTATTACAGGGGAACACCGGGGAGCTGTTTTTT. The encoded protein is CASSLLQGNTGELFF.

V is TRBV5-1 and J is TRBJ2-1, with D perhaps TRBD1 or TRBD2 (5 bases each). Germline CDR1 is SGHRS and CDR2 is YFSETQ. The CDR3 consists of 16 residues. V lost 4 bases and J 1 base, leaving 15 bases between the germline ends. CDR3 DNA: TGCGCCAGCAGCCTTGGGGGATCCAGGTCCTACAATGAGCAGTTCTTC. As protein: CASSLGGSRSYNEQFF.

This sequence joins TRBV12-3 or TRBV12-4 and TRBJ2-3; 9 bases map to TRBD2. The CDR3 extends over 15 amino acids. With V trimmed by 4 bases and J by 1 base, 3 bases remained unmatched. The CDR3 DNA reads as TGTGCCAGCAGTTCCTGGACTAGCGGCACAGATACGCAGTATTTT. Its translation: CASSSWTSGTDTQYF.

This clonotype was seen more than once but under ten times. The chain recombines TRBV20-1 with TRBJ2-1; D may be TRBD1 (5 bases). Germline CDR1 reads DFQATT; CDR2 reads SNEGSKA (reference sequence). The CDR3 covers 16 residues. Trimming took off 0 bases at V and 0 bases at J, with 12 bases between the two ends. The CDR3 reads CSARDPTAFSYNEQFF. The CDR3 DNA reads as TGCAGTGCTAGAGACCCGACAGCTTTCTCCTACAATGAGCAGTTCTTC.

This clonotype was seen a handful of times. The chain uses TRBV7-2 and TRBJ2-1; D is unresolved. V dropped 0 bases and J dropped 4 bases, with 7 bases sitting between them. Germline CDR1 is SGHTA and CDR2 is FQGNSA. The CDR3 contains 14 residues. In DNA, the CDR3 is TGTGCCAGCAGCTTAGCGCCACTATACAATGAGCAGTTCTTC. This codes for CASSLAPLYNEQFF.

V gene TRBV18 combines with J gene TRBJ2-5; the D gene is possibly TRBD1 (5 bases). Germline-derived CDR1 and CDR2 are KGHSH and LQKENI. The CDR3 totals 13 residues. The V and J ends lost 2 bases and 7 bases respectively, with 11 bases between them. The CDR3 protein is CASSPWVRATQYF. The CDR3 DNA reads TGTGCCAGCTCACCATGGGTCAGGGCGACCCAGTACTTC.